These T cell receptor beta chains were read from a single sample in a study of shared clonotypes between healthy human individuals. TCRdb's copy holds only in-frame clones and misses some; the assay was immunoSEQ multiplex PCR. The data show 2 million to 2.5 million clones, 85% to 95% seen once. Sequencing was carried out using naive CD4+ T cells from PBMCs. The receptor set was obtained from a man between 18 and 35 years old in good health. Some clones in this sample may be carry-over from other donors' samples. Each CDR3 is given with its conserved first and last residue. D genes are given only for firm matches. Only some rows state a clone size, as once, few, many or a class for expanded clones.

V gene,D gene,clone size,J gene,CDR3 protein,CDR3 DNA
TRBV7-3,TRBD1,once,TRBJ2-2,CASSRQGDTGELFF,TGTGCCAGCAGCCGACAGGGAGACACCGGGGAGCTGTTTTTT
TRBV30,-,-,TRBJ1-2,CAWSVLGLSGGYTF,TGTGCCTGGAGTGTACTTGGGTTGTCGGGTGGCTACACCTTC
TRBV29-1,TRBD2,once,TRBJ2-2,CSGRASGRSFNTGELFF,TGCAGCGGGCGGGCTAGCGGGAGGTCCTTTAACACCGGGGAGCTGTTTTTT
TRBV29-1,-,few,TRBJ1-1,CSVRGDANTEAFF,TGCAGCGTTCGAGGGGACGCGAACACTGAAGCTTTCTTT
TRBV18,-,-,TRBJ2-7,CASSRDVVEQYF,TGTGCCAGCTCACGTGACGTCGTGGAGCAGTACTTC
TRBV18,TRBD2,-,TRBJ2-1,CASSPTVAGGNFNEQFF,TGTGCCAGCTCACCCACTGTGGCGGGAGGGAACTTCAATGAGCAGTTCTTC
TRBV7-2,-,-,TRBJ2-5,CASSLLSGNGETQYF,TGTGCCAGCAGCCTCCTGTCGGGGAACGGAGAGACCCAGTACTTC
TRBV30,-,-,TRBJ2-7,CAWKDSSYEQYF,TGTGCCTGGAAAGACAGCTCCTACGAGCAGTACTTC
TRBV4-1,TRBD2,-,TRBJ2-3,CASSQGSSGFLPDTQYF,TGCGCCAGCAGCCAGGGGTCTAGCGGGTTCCTCCCGGATACGCAGTATTTT
TRBV25-1,-,-,TRBJ1-4,CASSEQWTTNEKLFF,TGTGCCAGCAGTGAGCAGTGGACAACTAATGAAAAACTGTTTTTT
TRBV6-5,-,-,TRBJ2-4,CASRTGRIKNIQYF,TGTGCCAGCAGAACGGGACGGATCAAAAACATTCAGTACTTC
TRBV21-1,-,few,TRBJ1-5,CASSQTESNQPQHF,TGTGCCAGCAGCCAAACAGAGAGCAATCAGCCCCAGCATTTT
TRBV6-5,TRBD1,-,TRBJ1-2,CASSQGQGAGYTF,TGTGCCAGCAGTCAAGGACAGGGGGCTGGCTACACCTTC
TRBV5-1,TRBD1,once,TRBJ2-5,CASSLGGTGSETQYF,TGCGCCAGCAGCTTGGGGGGGACAGGCTCAGAGACCCAGTACTTC
TRBV7-9,-,-,TRBJ2-5,CASSLTSTETQYF,TGTGCCAGCAGCTTAACTAGCACGGAGACCCAGTACTTC
TRBV6-1,TRBD1,-,TRBJ2-2,CATRTGTGAGELFF,TGTGCCACCCGAACCGGGACAGGGGCCGGGGAGCTGTTTTTT
TRBV7-2,-,once,TRBJ2-3,CASSLETDTQYF,TGTGCCAGCAGCTTAGAAACAGATACGCAGTATTTT
TRBV7-3,TRBD1,-,TRBJ1-6,CASSITGGAYNSPLHF,TGTGCCAGCAGCATTACAGGGGGCGCCTATAATTCACCCCTCCACTTT
TRBV2,TRBD1,-,TRBJ2-7,CASSEMQGDYEQYF,TGTGCCAGCAGTGAAATGCAGGGGGATTACGAGCAGTACTTC
TRBV7-2,-,-,TRBJ1-2,CASSLSRVNYGYTF,TGTGCCAGCAGCTTGAGTAGGGTTAACTATGGCTACACCTTC
TRBV7-3,TRBD2,-,TRBJ2-7,CASSKSSGRYEQYF,TGTGCCAGCAGCAAATCTAGCGGACGCTACGAGCAGTACTTC
TRBV27,-,-,TRBJ1-1,CASSFGGVGRVTEAFF,TGTGCCAGCAGTTTTGGGGGGGTAGGGAGGGTCACTGAAGCTTTCTTT
TRBV4-1,-,-,TRBJ1-4,CASSQDERAREKLFF,TGCGCCAGCAGCCAAGATGAGAGGGCGAGGGAAAAACTGTTTTTT
TRBV18,-,once,TRBJ1-4,CASSPGSANEKLFF,TGTGCCAGCTCACCGGGGAGTGCTAATGAAAAACTGTTTTTT
TRBV19,-,-,TRBJ2-3,CATSPRNEADTQYF,TGTGCCACCTCCCCCCGGAATGAGGCAGATACGCAGTATTTT
TRBV9,-,-,TRBJ2-7,CASSVAPGAPYEQYF,TGTGCCAGCAGCGTAGCCCCGGGGGCCCCCTACGAGCAGTACTTC